This is a list of T cell receptor beta chains from one sample in a study of blood T cell repertoires in COVID-19. Sequencing used immunoSEQ multiplex PCR; TCRdb keeps in-frame clones, though not all of them. Counted here are approximately 210,000 clones, around 81% occurring once; the ten biggest clones make up under 0.95%. The specimen was peripheral blood. These receptors all come from a man aged 55 to 70 with COVID-19, enrolled during active disease. Each CDR3 is given with its conserved first and last residue. Fields, in order: V gene, clone size, D gene, CDR3 length, J gene, CDR3 DNA, CDR3 protein. A D gene is named only where the DNA matches it firmly. Size tells how often a clone was seen (once, few, many) or the class of an expanded clone, and some rows leave it out.

V: TRBV7-8
size: -
D: TRBD1
length: 15
J: TRBJ1-5
DNA: TGTGCCAGCAGTATAGACAGGGCCACCGCCCAGCCCCAGCATTTT
CDR3: CASSIDRATAQPQHF

V: TRBV12-5
size: -
D: -
length: 12
J: TRBJ1-1
DNA: TGTGCTAGTGGTCAGGAGAACACTGAAGCTTTCTTT
CDR3: CASGQENTEAFF

V: TRBV13
size: -
D: -
length: 16
J: TRBJ2-1
DNA: TGTGCCAGCAGCTTAGACAGACGGAAGACCTACAATGAGCAGTTCTTC
CDR3: CASSLDRRKTYNEQFF

V: TRBV6-5
size: -
D: TRBD1
length: 14
J: TRBJ1-5
DNA: TGTGCCAGCAGCCCCCAGGGGGCCGATCAGCCCCAGCATTTT
CDR3: CASSPQGADQPQHF

V: TRBV14
size: -
D: -
length: 17
J: TRBJ1-2
DNA: TGTGCCAGCAGCCAAGATCTTGGTCGGGAGTCCAACTATGGCTACACCTTC
CDR3: CASSQDLGRESNYGYTF

V: TRBV6-6
size: -
D: TRBD1
length: 13
J: TRBJ1-5
DNA: TGTGCCAGCAGGGGGACAGATAATCAGCCCCAGCATTTT
CDR3: CASRGTDNQPQHF

V: TRBV4-2
size: -
D: -
length: 15
J: TRBJ2-2
DNA: TGTGCCAGCAGCGTCTCCGGAACAGGGTACGGGGAGCTGTTTTTT
CDR3: CASSVSGTGYGELFF

V: TRBV7-9
size: -
D: -
length: 15
J: TRBJ2-2
DNA: TGTGCCAGCAGCCCTTTGAGGGGACTCAGAGGGGAGCTGTTTTTT
CDR3: CASSPLRGLRGELFF

V: TRBV4-2
size: once
D: TRBD2
length: 16
J: TRBJ2-1
DNA: TGTGCCAGCAGCCAAATCAGCGGGGACTCCTACAATGAGCAGTTCTTC
CDR3: CASSQISGDSYNEQFF

V: TRBV5-6
size: -
D: -
length: 14
J: TRBJ2-2
DNA: TGTGCCAGCAGCGCTACTGGGAACACCGGGGAGCTGTTTTTT
CDR3: CASSATGNTGELFF

V: TRBV28
size: -
D: -
length: 15
J: TRBJ1-2
DNA: TGTGCCAGCAGTTTCCGCCGGGGGACGGTGAATGGCTACACCTTC
CDR3: CASSFRRGTVNGYTF

V: TRBV6-1
size: -
D: -
length: 14
J: TRBJ2-7
DNA: TGTGCCAGCAGTGAAGGACTCCTTGCCTACGAGCAGTACTTC
CDR3: CASSEGLLAYEQYF

V: TRBV6-2/TRBV6-3
size: -
D: -
length: 17
J: TRBJ2-3
DNA: TGTGCCAGCAGTTACCGGAGGCGGTCGGGTATCACAGATACGCAGTATTTT
CDR3: CASSYRRRSGITDTQYF

V: TRBV5-5
size: -
D: TRBD1
length: 15
J: TRBJ1-4
DNA: TGTGCCAGCAGCTTGTGGGGACAGGATGCTGAAAAACTGTTTTTT
CDR3: CASSLWGQDAEKLFF

V: TRBV18
size: few
D: TRBD1
length: 16
J: TRBJ2-2
DNA: TGTGCCAGCTCACGCCTACAGGGGCCGAACACCGGGGAGCTGTTTTTT
CDR3: CASSRLQGPNTGELFF

V: TRBV2
size: -
D: -
length: 14
J: TRBJ1-1
DNA: TGTGCCAGCAGTGCCGGGGGGGGAGGCACTGAAGCTTTCTTT
CDR3: CASSAGGGGTEAFF

V: TRBV28
size: -
D: TRBD1
length: 15
J: TRBJ2-1
DNA: TGTGCCAGCAGTTCGACAGGGTTGTCCTACAATGAGCAGTTCTTC
CDR3: CASSSTGLSYNEQFF

V: TRBV27
size: -
D: -
length: 14
J: TRBJ2-7
DNA: TGTGCCAGCAGTTCCTCAGGAGGGAGCTACGAGCAGTACTTC
CDR3: CASSSSGGSYEQYF

V: TRBV18
size: -
D: -
length: 16
J: TRBJ2-7
DNA: TGTGCCAGCTCACCACCGCACAGGGGGAGGGCCTACGAGCAGTACTTC
CDR3: CASSPPHRGRAYEQYF

V: TRBV4-2
size: -
D: TRBD1
length: 15
J: TRBJ1-2
DNA: TGTGCCAGCAGCCAAGGACAGGGAATTAACTATGGCTACACCTTC
CDR3: CASSQGQGINYGYTF

V: TRBV7-3
size: -
D: -
length: 16
J: TRBJ2-2
DNA: TGTGCCAGCAGCTTAAGAGGCGGGCAGTCCACCGGGGAGCTGTTTTTT
CDR3: CASSLRGGQSTGELFF

V: TRBV25-1
size: -
D: TRBD1
length: 18
J: TRBJ2-4
DNA: TGTGCCTTAGGGTGGGGGACAGGCACAAAACTAGCCAAAAACATTCAGTACTTC
CDR3: CALGWGTGTKLAKNIQYF

V: TRBV6-5
size: -
D: TRBD1
length: 14
J: TRBJ2-7
DNA: TGTGCCAGCAGGGAGGGACAGGGGTTCTACGAGCAGTACTTC
CDR3: CASREGQGFYEQYF

V: TRBV4-1
size: -
D: TRBD2
length: 16
J: TRBJ2-2
DNA: TGCGCCAGCAGCTATCCAGCGGGAGGCGGGACCGGGGAGCTGTTTTTT
CDR3: CASSYPAGGGTGELFF

V: TRBV10-3
size: -
D: TRBD1
length: 17
J: TRBJ2-7
DNA: TGTGCCATCAGTGAGACGGACAGGGTTCGTAGCTCCTACGAGCAGTACTTC
CDR3: CAISETDRVRSSYEQYF

V: TRBV27
size: -
D: -
length: 13
J: TRBJ2-7
DNA: TGTGCCAGCAGTTTTAGAGGAGCCTACGAGCAGTACTTC
CDR3: CASSFRGAYEQYF

V: TRBV6-5
size: -
D: -
length: 13
J: TRBJ1-2
DNA: TGTGCCGCCAGCCCGAGACAGGAGAGTGGCTACACCTTC
CDR3: CAASPRQESGYTF

V: TRBV18
size: -
D: -
length: 15
J: TRBJ1-1
DNA: TGTGCCAGCTCACTAAAGTCGACAGGGAACACTGAAGCTTTCTTT
CDR3: CASSLKSTGNTEAFF

V: TRBV7-9
size: -
D: TRBD2
length: 16
J: TRBJ2-6
DNA: TGTGCCAGCAGCTTGGGACTAGCTTCTGGGGCCAACGTCCTGACTTTC
CDR3: CASSLGLASGANVLTF

V: TRBV5-1
size: -
D: TRBD2
length: 14
J: TRBJ2-1
DNA: TGCGCCAGCAGTACCGGGACTAGCTATAATGAGCAGTTCTTC
CDR3: CASSTGTSYNEQFF

V: TRBV5-4
size: -
D: -
length: 17
J: TRBJ2-6
DNA: TGTGCCAGCAGCCCAGAGGGGGATCTGGCTGGGGCCAACGTCCTGACTTTC
CDR3: CASSPEGDLAGANVLTF

V: TRBV3-1/TRBV3-2
size: -
D: -
length: 11
J: TRBJ2-7
DNA: TGTGCCAGCGGCAACTCCTACGAGCAGTACTTC
CDR3: CASGNSYEQYF

V: TRBV6-5
size: once
D: -
length: 13
J: TRBJ2-7
DNA: TGTGCCAGCAAGGAGGGAGGCCCCTACGAGCAGTACTTC
CDR3: CASKEGGPYEQYF

V: TRBV24-1
size: -
D: -
length: 15
J: TRBJ1-1
DNA: TGTGCCACCACCTCGACAGGACGGAGGAACACTGAAGCTTTCTTT
CDR3: CATTSTGRRNTEAFF

V: TRBV6-5
size: -
D: TRBD1
length: 15
J: TRBJ1-6
DNA: TGTGCCAGCAGTTACACCGACAGGGATAATTCACCCCTCCACTTT
CDR3: CASSYTDRDNSPLHF

V: TRBV5-6
size: -
D: TRBD1
length: 17
J: TRBJ1-4
DNA: TGTGCCAGCAGCTTTTGGACAGGGGGTGGAACTAATGAAAAACTGTTTTTT
CDR3: CASSFWTGGGTNEKLFF

V: TRBV27
size: -
D: -
length: 13
J: TRBJ2-5
DNA: TGTGCCAGCCGAAGGACAGAGCGAGAGACCCAGTACTTC
CDR3: CASRRTERETQYF

V: TRBV7-9
size: -
D: -
length: 15
J: TRBJ1-4
DNA: TGTGCCAGCAGCTCCACAGGGAGAGGACCTGAAAAACTGTTTTTT
CDR3: CASSSTGRGPEKLFF

V: TRBV4-1
size: -
D: TRBD2
length: 16
J: TRBJ2-1
DNA: TGCGCCAGCAGCCAAGATGGGGGACTAGCGGGAGGAAAGAAGTTCTTC
CDR3: CASSQDGGLAGGKKFF

V: TRBV9
size: -
D: -
length: 17
J: TRBJ2-2
DNA: TGTGCCAGCAGCCCAAGCGGAGGGGGCTTCAGCACCGGGGAGCTGTTTTTT
CDR3: CASSPSGGGFSTGELFF

V: TRBV6-1
size: -
D: -
length: 15
J: TRBJ2-7
DNA: TGTGCCAGCAGTGAAGCGGTGACGGGAGCCTACGAGCAGTACTTC
CDR3: CASSEAVTGAYEQYF

V: TRBV11-2
size: -
D: TRBD1
length: 12
J: TRBJ1-2
DNA: TGTGCCAGCAGCTCGACAGGGTCTGGCTACACCTTC
CDR3: CASSSTGSGYTF